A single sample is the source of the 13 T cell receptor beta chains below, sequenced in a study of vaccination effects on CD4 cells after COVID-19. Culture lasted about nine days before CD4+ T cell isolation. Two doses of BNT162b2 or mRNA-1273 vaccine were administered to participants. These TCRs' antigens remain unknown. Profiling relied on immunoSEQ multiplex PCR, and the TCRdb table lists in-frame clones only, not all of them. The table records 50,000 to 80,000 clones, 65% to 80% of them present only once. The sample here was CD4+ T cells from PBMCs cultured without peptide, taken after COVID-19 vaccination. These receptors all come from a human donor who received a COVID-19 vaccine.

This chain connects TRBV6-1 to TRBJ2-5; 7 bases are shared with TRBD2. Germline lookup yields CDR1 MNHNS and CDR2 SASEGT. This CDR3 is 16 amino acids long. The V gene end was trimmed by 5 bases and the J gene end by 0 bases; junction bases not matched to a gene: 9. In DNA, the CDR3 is TGTGCCAGCAGTAAAGGGAGGGACTTCTACCAAGAGACCCAGTACTTC. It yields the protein CASSKGRDFYQETQYF.

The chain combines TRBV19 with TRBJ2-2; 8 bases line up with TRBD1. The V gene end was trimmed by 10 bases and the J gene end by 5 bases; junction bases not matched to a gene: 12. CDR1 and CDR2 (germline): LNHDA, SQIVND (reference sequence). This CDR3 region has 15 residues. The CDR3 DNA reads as TGTGCCACGACTCCTCGGGGACAGGTGACCGGGGAGCTGTTTTTT. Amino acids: CATTPRGQVTGELFF.

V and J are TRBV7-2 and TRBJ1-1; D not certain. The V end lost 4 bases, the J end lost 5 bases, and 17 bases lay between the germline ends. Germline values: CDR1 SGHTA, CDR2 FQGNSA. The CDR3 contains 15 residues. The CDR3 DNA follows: TGTGCCAGCAGCTCCCAAAATGCCTTGGGAACTGAAGCTTTCTTT. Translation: CASSSQNALGTEAFF. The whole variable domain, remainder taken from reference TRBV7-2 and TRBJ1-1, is GAGVSQSPSNKVTEKGKDVELRCDPISGHTALYWYRQSLGQGLEFLIYFQGNSAPDKSGLPSDRFSAERTGGSVSTLTIQRTQQEDSAVYLCASSSQNALGTEAFFGQGTRLTVV.

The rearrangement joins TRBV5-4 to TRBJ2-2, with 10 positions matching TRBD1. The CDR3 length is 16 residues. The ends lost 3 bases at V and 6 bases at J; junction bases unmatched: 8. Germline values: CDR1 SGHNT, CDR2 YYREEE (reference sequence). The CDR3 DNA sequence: TGTGCCAGCAGCTCGGGGACAGGGGATTGGTCCGGGGAGCTGTTTTTT. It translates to CASSSGTGDWSGELFF.

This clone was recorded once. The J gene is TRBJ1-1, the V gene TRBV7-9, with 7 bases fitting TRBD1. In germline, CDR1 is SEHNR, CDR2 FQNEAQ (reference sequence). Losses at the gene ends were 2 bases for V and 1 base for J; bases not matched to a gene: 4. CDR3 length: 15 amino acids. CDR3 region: CASSLIGGPNTEAFF. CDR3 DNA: TGTGCCAGCAGCTTAATAGGGGGCCCGAACACTGAAGCTTTCTTT.

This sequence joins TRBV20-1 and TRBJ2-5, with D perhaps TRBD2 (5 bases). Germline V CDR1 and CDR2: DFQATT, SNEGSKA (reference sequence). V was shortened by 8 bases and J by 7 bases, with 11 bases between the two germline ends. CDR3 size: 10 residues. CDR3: CSISSGTQYF. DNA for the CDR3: TGCAGTATTAGCAGCGGGACCCAGTACTTC.

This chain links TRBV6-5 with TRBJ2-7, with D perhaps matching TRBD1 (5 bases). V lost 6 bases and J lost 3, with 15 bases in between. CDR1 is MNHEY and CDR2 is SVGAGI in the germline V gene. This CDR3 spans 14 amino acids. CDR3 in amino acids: CASSQTEASYEQYV. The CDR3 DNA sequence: TGTGCCAGCAGCCAGACAGAAGCTAGCTACGAGCAGTACGTC.

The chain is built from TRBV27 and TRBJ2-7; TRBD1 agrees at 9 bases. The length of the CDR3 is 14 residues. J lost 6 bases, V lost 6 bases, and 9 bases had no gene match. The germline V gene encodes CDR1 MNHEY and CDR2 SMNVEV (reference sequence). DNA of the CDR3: TGTGCCAGCAGCCCGACCGGGACAGGGCCCGAGCAGTACGTC. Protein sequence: CASSPTGTGPEQYV.

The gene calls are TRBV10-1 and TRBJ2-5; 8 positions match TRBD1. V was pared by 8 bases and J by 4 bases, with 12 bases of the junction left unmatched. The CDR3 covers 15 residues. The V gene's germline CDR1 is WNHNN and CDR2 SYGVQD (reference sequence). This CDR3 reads CASSPGQGGIETQYF. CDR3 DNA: TGCGCCAGCTCTCCCGGACAGGGCGGCATAGAGACCCAGTACTTC.

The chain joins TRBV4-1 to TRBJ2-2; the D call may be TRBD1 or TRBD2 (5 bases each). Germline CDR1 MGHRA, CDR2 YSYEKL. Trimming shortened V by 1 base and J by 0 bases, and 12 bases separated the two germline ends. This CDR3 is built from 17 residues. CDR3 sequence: CASSQGGTDANTGELFF. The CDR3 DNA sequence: TGCGCCAGCAGCCAAGGAGGGACGGACGCGAACACCGGGGAGCTGTTTTTT.

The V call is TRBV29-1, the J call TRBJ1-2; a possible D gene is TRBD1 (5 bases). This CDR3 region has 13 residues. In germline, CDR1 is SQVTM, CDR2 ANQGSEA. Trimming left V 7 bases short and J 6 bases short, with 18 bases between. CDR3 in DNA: TGCAGCGCCGCCGGACAAGGACTAAATGGCTACACCTTC. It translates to CSAAGQGLNGYTF.

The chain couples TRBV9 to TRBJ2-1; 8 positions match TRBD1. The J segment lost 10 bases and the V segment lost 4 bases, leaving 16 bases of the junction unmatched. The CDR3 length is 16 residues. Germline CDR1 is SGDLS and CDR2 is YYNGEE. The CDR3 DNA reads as TGTGCCAGCAGCCCCCCCTGGGGGACAGGCGGAGGAGAGCAGTTCTTC. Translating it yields CASSPPWGTGGGEQFF.

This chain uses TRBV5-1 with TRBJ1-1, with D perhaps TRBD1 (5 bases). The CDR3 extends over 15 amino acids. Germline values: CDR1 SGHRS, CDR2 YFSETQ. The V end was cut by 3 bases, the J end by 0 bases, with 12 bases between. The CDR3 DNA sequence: TGCGCCAGCAGCTCGCAAGGGACGGTGAACACTGAAGCTTTCTTT. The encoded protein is CASSSQGTVNTEAFF. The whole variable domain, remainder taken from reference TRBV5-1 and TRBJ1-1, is KAGVTQTPRYLIKTRGQQVTLSCSPISGHRSVSWYQQTPGQGLQFLFEYFSETQRNKGNFPGRFSGRQFSNSRSEMNVSTLELGDSALYLCASSSQGTVNTEAFFGQGTRLTVV.